What follows are 18 T cell receptor beta chains derived from one specimen sequenced in a study of blood T cell repertoires in COVID-19. Produced via immunoSEQ multiplex PCR; TCRdb's table is partial and in-frame only. The table records approximately 94,000 clones, approximately 91% of them present only once. Sequenced: peripheral blood. These receptors were obtained from a man aged 50 or older with active COVID-19.

The genes are TRBV4-1 and TRBJ1-6; 10 positions agree with TRBD1. Germline V gene sequence: CDR1 MGHRA, CDR2 YSYEKL. V lost 3 bases and J lost 8; bases outside the gene matches: 10. This CDR3 has 17 amino acids. CDR3 DNA: TGCGCCAGCAGCCAGCCCCCGGGACAGGGGAACCATTCACCCCTCCACTTT. It specifies CASSQPPGQGNHSPLHF.

The sample holds one count of this clone. This chain connects TRBV7-2 to TRBJ2-2; TRBD2 matches 12 bases. This CDR3 spans 15 amino acids. Germline loops: CDR1 SGHTA, CDR2 FQGNSA. Germline trimming cut 4 bases from V and 8 bases from J; bases unmatched to any gene: 5. In DNA form, the CDR3 reads TGTGCCAGCAGCTCTAGCGGGAGGGCCATGGGGGAGCTGTTTTTT. Residues: CASSSSGRAMGELFF. The complete variable domain, with remaining parts taken from reference TRBV7-2 and TRBJ2-2, reads GAGVSQSPSNKVTEKGKDVELRCDPISGHTALYWYRQSLGQGLEFLIYFQGNSAPDKSGLPSDRFSAERTGGSVSTLTIQRTQQEDSAVYLCASSSSGRAMGELFFGEGSRLTVL.

V is TRBV10-1 and J is TRBJ2-7; 13 bases are a match to TRBD2. CDR3 length: 16 amino acids. The V gene end was trimmed by 4 bases and the J gene end by 4 bases; junction bases not matched to a gene: 7. Germline values: CDR1 WNHNN, CDR2 SYGVQD (reference sequence). CDR3 loop: CASSVRTSGRLYEQYV. CDR3 nucleotide sequence: TGCGCCAGCAGTGTGCGGACTAGCGGGAGACTATACGAGCAGTACGTC.

In the case of this clone: A junction end diverges from the germline sequence, so it may reflect a read error. The CDR3 DNA sequence: TGTGCCGGCAGGGACAGGGGGACAGATACGCAGTATTTT. This translates into CAGRDRGTDTQYF. This sequence joins TRBV12-3 or TRBV12-4 and TRBJ2-3; TRBD1 matches 11 bases. There are 13 residues in the CDR3.

The chain combines TRBV3-1 (or the pseudogene TRBV3-2) with TRBJ1-6; maybe TRBD1 (6 bases). V lost 6 bases to trimming and J lost 7 bases, with 13 bases between them. The CDR3 consists of 14 residues. Per the germline V gene, CDR1 is LGHDT and CDR2 is YNNKEL (reference sequence). Here the CDR3 reads CASSGGRGNSPLHF. The CDR3, as DNA: TGTGCCAGCAGTGGGGGCAGGGGCAATTCACCCCTCCACTTT.

The genes are TRBV24-1 and TRBJ1-4; no clear D. The CDR3 runs to 13 residues. Germline loops: CDR1 KGHDR, CDR2 SFDVKD. V was clipped by 6 bases and J by 7 bases, with 11 bases between them. Written as DNA, the CDR3 is TGTGCCACCAGTCAGGAGGCCTTTGAAAAACTGTTTTTT. Translating gives CATSQEAFEKLFF.

The V call is TRBV27, the J call TRBJ2-7, with TRBD1 matching over 7 bases. The J segment lost 2 bases and the V segment lost 11 bases, leaving 9 bases of the junction unmatched. The germline CDR1 and CDR2 sequences are MNHEY and SMNVEV (reference sequence). This CDR3 has 13 amino acids. The CDR3 nucleotides read TGTGCCGACGGACAGGCTACAACCTACGAGCAGTACGTC. Its translation is CADGQATTYEQYV.

This chain joins TRBV6-5 and TRBJ2-7; no clear D. This CDR3 comprises 14 residues. Germline V gene sequence: CDR1 MNHEY, CDR2 SVGAGI. V was shortened by 8 bases and J by 1 base, with 15 bases between the two germline ends. The CDR3 coding sequence is TGTGCCAGCGGGCCGTTCAGCATGTCCTACGAGCAGTACGTC. The encoded protein is CASGPFSMSYEQYV.

The chain couples TRBV7-2 to TRBJ1-2; TRBD1 aligns across 8 bases. The CDR3 covers 14 residues. Germline V gene lookup returns CDR1 SGHTA and CDR2 FQGNSA. J gave up 4 bases and V 1 base, and 2 bases lay outside the gene matches. The CDR3 sequence: CASSLDTGGYGYTF. The CDR3 DNA follows: TGTGCCAGCAGCTTAGATACAGGGGGCTATGGCTACACCTTC.

This clone was detected once. The chain has TRBV27 and TRBJ1-3; no reliable D call. CDR1 is MNHEY and CDR2 is SMNVEV in the germline V gene (reference sequence). The ends were cut back, 5 bases at V and 3 bases at J, with 8 bases in the middle. CDR3 length: 13 residues. Here the CDR3 reads CASSQAVGNTIYF. CDR3 DNA: TGTGCCAGCAGTCAGGCTGTTGGAAACACCATATATTTT.

This chain links TRBV5-6 with TRBJ1-5; D is ambiguous. The germline CDR1 and CDR2 sequences are SGHDT and YYEEEE. The length of the CDR3 is 15 residues. The V and J ends lost 4 bases and 0 bases respectively, with 11 bases between them. The CDR3 reads CASSVRSISNQPQHF. The DNA of the CDR3 is TGTGCCAGCAGCGTGAGATCGATTAGCAATCAGCCCCAGCATTTT.

The chain is built from TRBV6-6 and TRBJ2-1, with 12 bases fitting TRBD2. This CDR3 has 16 residues. V lost 5 bases and J lost 6; bases outside the gene matches: 8. Germline CDR1 MNHNY, CDR2 SVGAGI (reference sequence). The chain's CDR3 is CASSRLAGDPPNEQFF. CDR3 nucleotide sequence: TGTGCCAGCAGTCGACTAGCGGGAGACCCCCCCAATGAGCAGTTCTTC.

This chain links TRBV7-2 with TRBJ2-3; 16 bases align to TRBD2. The CDR3 spans 16 residues. With 4 bases clipped from V and 6 bases from J, the junction kept 4 bases outside the gene matches. Germline loops: CDR1 SGHTA, CDR2 FQGNSA. The CDR3: CASSSGLAGGPDTQYF. The CDR3 coding sequence is TGTGCCAGCAGCTCGGGACTAGCGGGAGGGCCCGATACGCAGTATTTT.

CDR3 loop: CASSQVRLAVYNEQFF. The CDR3 DNA reads as TGCGCCAGCAGCCAAGTGCGGCTAGCGGTCTACAATGAGCAGTTCTTC. The rearrangement uses TRBV4-1 and TRBJ2-1; 7 bases align to TRBD2. Germline-derived CDR1 and CDR2 are MGHRA and YSYEKL. This CDR3 region has 16 residues. V was clipped by 1 base and J by 3 bases; unmatched bases: 6.

The gene calls are TRBV6-5 and TRBJ2-7; TRBD1 matches at 8 bases. Germline assignment: CDR1 MNHEY and CDR2 SVGAGI. V lost 4 bases, J lost 1 base, and 6 bases stayed unmatched. The CDR3 covers 15 residues. CDR3 nucleotides: TGTGCCAGCAGTTCCACCGGGACAGGATCCTACGAGCAGTACTTC. It codes for CASSSTGTGSYEQYF.

The J gene is TRBJ2-5, the V gene TRBV5-1, with 7 bases that match TRBD1. CDR1 and CDR2 (germline): SGHRS, YFSETQ. This CDR3 is built from 13 residues. Trimming cost V 4 bases and J 5 bases; bases outside gene matches: 5. CDR3 nucleotides: TGCGCCAGCAGCGAGGGGGCGTTGGAGACCCAGTACTTC. It encodes CASSEGALETQYF.

The chain is built from TRBV10-3 and TRBJ1-5; D gene uncertain. CDR1 and CDR2 (germline): ENHRY, SYGVKD. The CDR3 length is 13 residues. V lost 3 bases and J lost 7, with 10 bases in between. The CDR3, as DNA: TGTGCCATCAGTGAATTAGGAGGCCAGCCCCAGCATTTT. It is translated as CAISELGGQPQHF.

The rearrangement links TRBV13 to TRBJ2-7, with 9 bases lining up with TRBD1. The CDR3 is 17 residues long. V gave up 5 bases and J gave up 0 bases; unmatched junction bases: 11. CDR1 PRHDT and CDR2 FYEKMQ come from the germline V gene (reference sequence). The CDR3 coding sequence is TGTGCCAGCAGCGCTGGCGTGGGACAGGGTAACTCCTACGAGCAGTACTTC. It specifies CASSAGVGQGNSYEQYF.